This T cell receptor beta chain was retrieved from a study of graft-versus-host responses after intestinal transplantation. Study information: Tacrolimus and steroids were given for three to four years to all recipients after anti-thymocyte globulin induction. Notes on the study in general: Recipient marrow held GvH clones, some first seen in ileum or blood.

About this clone itself: Antigen: not known.

The method was immunoSEQ multiplex PCR; TCRdb's version includes in-frame clones alone and lacks a portion of them. The sample shows more than 50,000 clones, about 89% of them seen only once. The CDR3 loop spans 17 amino acids. The V gene lost 3 bases and the J gene lost 1 base, with 16 bases spanning the gap. Germline V gene lookup returns CDR1 SNHLY and CDR2 FYNNEI. The receptor was derived from a human patient who received an intestinal transplant, so some T cells may come from the graft donor. The material was PBMCs, obtained about 93 weeks after intestinal transplant. V gene TRBV2 combines with J gene TRBJ1-5; D is ambiguous. CDR3 loop: CASSDALYSGSNQPQHF. As DNA, the CDR3 is TGTGCCAGCAGTGACGCCTTATACTCCGGGAGCAATCAGCCCCAGCATTTT.